The TCR beta chain under discussion was sequenced for a study of cytomegalovirus exposure and HLA in healthy donors. The study, taken as a whole, reports: After further analysis at a later stage, 16,951 TCR beta sequences were associated with HLA alleles at 0.05 false discovery rate. Later on, a genetic analysis was performed. It linked a missense variant in DCLRE1C with V- and J-gene trimming of TCR beta. When presence/absence was analysed, sequencing depth was taken to be roughly uniform across donors.

Trimming removed 0 bases from V and 6 bases from J; junction bases left unmatched: 12. This CDR3 is 17 amino acids long. Germline CDR1 reads MDHEN; CDR2 reads SYDVKM. This clone was observed a few times. Its antigen is not known. With 60 Vbeta and 13 Jbeta primers, the PCR was carried out. Sequencing was performed with immunoSEQ multiplex PCR; in TCRdb, only in-frame clones are kept and a portion is missing. The table lists approximately 89,000 clones, roughly 86% of them singletons. Donors in the study were healthy people who gave bone marrow. The chain uses TRBV28 and TRBJ2-7; 9 bases are a match to TRBD1. Specimen: PBMCs. This sequence was found in a human donor in good health. CDR3 nucleotide sequence: TGTGCCAGCAGTTTATGGAGAGCCGGGACAGGGCTAGGCGAGCAGTACTTC. Protein sequence: CASSLWRAGTGLGEQYF.